The 30 T cell receptor beta chains reported below all come from one sample, sequenced in a study of T cells after yellow fever vaccination. TCRdb passed the 5' RACE reads through MiXCR, listing each CDR3 protein once. The sample has 150,000 to 200,000 distinct CDR3 sequences; roughly 11% are singletons. The source material was CD8+ T cells sorted from PBMCs, sampled 15 days after the yellow fever booster vaccination. These TCRs come from a man aged 18 to 29 who received the YFV17D yellow fever vaccine.

This chain joins TRBV4-3 and TRBJ2-5; 8 nucleotides match TRBD2. The length of the CDR3 is 15 residues. The V gene end was trimmed by 1 base and the J gene end by 1 base; junction bases not matched to a gene: 2. From germline, CDR1 is LGHNA and CDR2 YSLEER. The CDR3 DNA is TGCGCCAGCAGCCAAGGGGCGGGGGGCCAAGAGACCCAGTACTTC. This codes for CASSQGAGGQETQYF.

The chain uses TRBV3-1 and TRBJ2-3; the match to TRBD2 covers 8 bases. Germline-derived CDR1 and CDR2 are LGHDT and YNNKEL (reference sequence). Losses at the gene ends were 4 bases for V and 4 bases for J; bases not matched to a gene: 7. The CDR3 consists of 15 residues. CDR3 sequence reads: CASSRPGGPSDTQYF. CDR3 DNA sequence: TGTGCCAGCAGCCGACCGGGGGGGCCATCAGATACGCAGTATTTT.

This clonotype has a count of ten or more. The chain recombines TRBV9 with TRBJ1-6; weak D call: TRBD1 (6 bases). Trimming pared 6 bases from V and 11 bases from J, leaving 15 bases between. Germline CDR1 SGDLS, CDR2 YYNGEE. The CDR3 runs to 13 residues. The CDR3 protein is CASTITGSTPLHF. CDR3 bases: TGTGCCAGCACTATTACAGGGTCTACACCCCTCCACTTT.

This chain joins TRBV19 and TRBJ2-1, with 7 bases aligning to TRBD2. CDR3 length: 15 amino acids. The germline V gene encodes CDR1 LNHDA and CDR2 SQIVND (reference sequence). Germline trimming cut 3 bases from V and 3 bases from J; bases unmatched to any gene: 5. CDR3 bases: TGTGCCAGTAGTATCTCGGCGGGGGACTACAATGAGCAGTTCTTC. Encoded protein: CASSISAGDYNEQFF.

The chain has TRBV19 and TRBJ2-3; TRBD2 is a possible D gene (5 bases). V was clipped by 4 bases and J by 2 bases, with 13 bases between them. This CDR3 is built from 15 residues. CDR1 and CDR2 (germline): LNHDA, SQIVND (reference sequence). As DNA, the CDR3 is TGTGCCAGTAGTACCACCGAGCGGCTCACAGATACGCAGTATTTT. Its translation: CASSTTERLTDTQYF. The full variable domain, completed using reference TRBV19 and TRBJ2-3, is DGGITQSPKYLFRKEGQNVTLSCEQNLNHDAMYWYRQDPGQGLRLIYYSQIVNDFQKGDIAEGYSVSREKKESFPLTVTSAQKNPTAFYLCASSTTERLTDTQYFGPGTRLTVL.

This clonotype was detected only a few times. The chain employs TRBV19 and TRBJ2-2, with D tentatively TRBD1 or TRBD2 (5 bases each). CDR3 length: 15 residues. Between the trimmed V and J ends, which lost 4 bases and 4 bases, there was a span of 13 bases. Germline CDR1 LNHDA, CDR2 SQIVND (reference sequence). The CDR3 sequence: CASSTLSGSTGELFF. The CDR3 DNA reads TGTGCCAGTAGTACGTTATCAGGGAGCACCGGGGAGCTGTTTTTT. Full variable domain (missing parts from reference TRBV19 and TRBJ2-2): DGGITQSPKYLFRKEGQNVTLSCEQNLNHDAMYWYRQDPGQGLRLIYYSQIVNDFQKGDIAEGYSVSREKKESFPLTVTSAQKNPTAFYLCASSTLSGSTGELFFGEGSRLTVL.

This clonotype was seen a handful of times. The CDR3 DNA is TGTGCCAGCAGCTTAGCTGCCGTTGGCAATCAGCCCCAGCATTTT. This codes for CASSLAAVGNQPQHF. This chain uses TRBV7-9 with TRBJ1-5; unclear D gene. V was trimmed by 0 bases and J by 2 bases, leaving 8 bases between them. The CDR3 spans 15 residues. From germline, CDR1 is SEHNR and CDR2 FQNEAQ (reference sequence).

The chain is built from TRBV12-3 or TRBV12-4 and TRBJ1-3; D remains unclear. The CDR3 spans 14 residues. The V gene lost 6 bases and the J gene lost 3 bases, with 12 bases spanning the gap. The CDR3 sequence is CASSPPGSGNTIYF. Written as DNA, the CDR3 is TGTGCCAGCAGCCCCCCGGGTAGTGGAAACACCATATATTTT.

This clonotype has a handful of counts. The rearrangement joins TRBV14 to TRBJ1-3; D is undetermined. The ends were cut back, 4 bases at V and 2 bases at J, with 12 bases in the middle. Germline loops: CDR1 SGHDN, CDR2 FVKESK. CDR3 size: 15 residues. CDR3 coding DNA: TGTGCCAGCAGCCCAGGTCAAGGAGCTGGAAACACCATATATTTT. It codes for CASSPGQGAGNTIYF.

This clonotype was recorded a few times. DNA for the CDR3: TGCGCCAGCAGCTCAGGACTAGCGGGGGGGCTAATGAACATTCAGTACTTC. This gives the protein CASSSGLAGGLMNIQYF. The chain carries TRBV5-1 and TRBJ2-4, with 15 bases aligning to TRBD2. The CDR3 has 17 residues. Germline lookup yields CDR1 SGHRS and CDR2 YFSETQ. Germline trimming cut 3 bases from V and 7 bases from J; bases unmatched to any gene: 8.

In this sample, this clonotype turned up a few times. The chain couples TRBV7-9 to TRBJ2-2, with TRBD2 matching 9 bases. The junction had 11 bases not matched to a gene; V was cut back by 5 bases and J by 7 bases. The CDR3 has 16 amino acids. Per the germline V gene, CDR1 is SEHNR and CDR2 is FQNEAQ (reference sequence). The DNA for the CDR3 is TGTGCCAGCAGCCCGCGGGGGGGCCTTGACGGCGGGGAGCTGTTTTTT. Translated: CASSPRGGLDGGELFF. Full variable domain (rest looked up from reference TRBV7-9 and TRBJ2-2): DTGVSQNPRHKITKRGQNVTFRCDPISEHNRLYWYRQTLGQGPEFLTYFQNEAQLEKSRLLSDRFSAERPKGSFSTLEIQRTEQGDSAMYLCASSPRGGLDGGELFFGEGSRLTVL.

Many counts were recorded for this clonotype. CDR3 in amino acids: CASSLEQLNTEAFF. The CDR3 region has the DNA TGTGCCAGCAGCCTTGAACAGTTGAACACTGAAGCTTTCTTT. J is TRBJ1-1 and V is TRBV7-9; no definite D call. Trimming removed 5 bases at V and 0 bases at J, with 10 bases between. This CDR3 is built from 14 residues. CDR1 and CDR2 from the germline V gene are SEHNR and FQNEAQ (reference sequence). Drawing the rest from reference TRBV7-9 and TRBJ1-1, the complete variable domain is DTGVSQNPRHKITKRGQNVTFRCDPISEHNRLYWYRQTLGQGPEFLTYFQNEAQLEKSRLLSDRFSAERPKGSFSTLEIQRTEQGDSAMYLCASSLEQLNTEAFFGQGTRLTVV.

This clonotype came up a few times. This rearrangement joins TRBV7-9 to TRBJ1-1; D unclear. The CDR3 sequence is 14 residues long. Germline V gene data show CDR1 as SEHNR and CDR2 as FQNEAQ (reference sequence). V shed 2 bases and J shed 3 bases, with 10 bases lying between them. The CDR3 protein is CASSLIAPYTEAFF. CDR3 sequence (DNA): TGTGCCAGCAGCTTAATCGCACCCTACACTGAAGCTTTCTTT. The full variable domain, with the rest looked up from reference TRBV7-9 and TRBJ1-1, is DTGVSQNPRHKITKRGQNVTFRCDPISEHNRLYWYRQTLGQGPEFLTYFQNEAQLEKSRLLSDRFSAERPKGSFSTLEIQRTEQGDSAMYLCASSLIAPYTEAFFGQGTRLTVV.

This clonotype was seen a few times. This chain connects TRBV6-2 or TRBV6-3 to TRBJ2-6; maybe TRBD2 (6 bases). Germline lookup yields CDR1 MNHEY and CDR2 SVGEGT. V was clipped by 7 bases and J by 0 bases, with 16 bases between them. This CDR3 spans 17 amino acids. CDR3: CASKRVAANSGANVLTF. Written as DNA, the CDR3 is TGTGCCAGCAAAAGGGTAGCGGCTAACTCTGGGGCCAACGTCCTGACTTTC.

The chain joins TRBV6-6 to TRBJ2-1; tentatively, D is TRBD1 (5 bases). Germline loops: CDR1 MNHNY, CDR2 SVGAGI (reference sequence). CDR3 length: 16 amino acids. Trimming pared 0 bases from V and 7 bases from J, leaving 16 bases between. CDR3 DNA: TGTGCCAGCAGTTACTCCGAGACAGAGACCTTTAATGAGCAGTTCTTC. Translated: CASSYSETETFNEQFF.

The chain has TRBV20-1 and TRBJ2-1; 9 bases match TRBD2. The CDR3 has 15 amino acids. Germline CDR1 reads DFQATT; CDR2 reads SNEGSKA (reference sequence). The V gene end was trimmed by 0 bases and the J gene end by 5 bases; junction bases not matched to a gene: 5. The CDR3 here is CSARDKAGGHNEQFF. As DNA, the CDR3 is TGCAGTGCTAGAGATAAAGCGGGGGGACACAATGAGCAGTTCTTC.

The sample holds a few counts of this clonotype. The chain recombines TRBV7-9 with TRBJ2-3; 13 nucleotides match TRBD2. The CDR3 runs 19 residues. CDR1 and CDR2 from the germline V gene are SEHNR and FQNEAQ (reference sequence). With 5 bases clipped from V and 2 bases from J, the junction kept 13 bases outside the gene matches. In DNA form, the CDR3 reads TGTGCCAGCAGCCTTTCCCCGGGACTAGCGGGGAGACCCACAGATACGCAGTATTTT. Amino acid sequence: CASSLSPGLAGRPTDTQYF.

This clonotype was counted only a few times. The chain is built from TRBV7-2 and TRBJ1-4, with unresolved D. The V gene lost 1 base and the J gene lost 5 bases, with 11 bases spanning the gap. Germline loops: CDR1 SGHTA, CDR2 FQGNSA. The CDR3 length is 15 residues. CDR3 nucleotide sequence: TGTGCCAGCAGCTTAGTTCGACGGAGAAATGAAAAACTGTTTTTT. Protein product: CASSLVRRRNEKLFF.

This clonotype was seen a few times. The gene calls are TRBV12-3 or TRBV12-4 and TRBJ2-5, with 14 positions matching TRBD2. This CDR3 spans 17 amino acids. After removal of 4 bases from V and 0 bases from J, the junction contained 4 bases not matched to a gene. CDR3 sequence: CASSWGLAGVDQETQYF. CDR3 DNA: TGTGCCAGCAGTTGGGGACTAGCGGGGGTAGACCAAGAGACCCAGTACTTC.

The CDR3 region is CASSLPASGGVDTQYF. In DNA form, the CDR3 reads TGTGCCAGCAGCTTGCCGGCTAGCGGGGGAGTAGATACGCAGTATTTT. The V call is TRBV7-2, the J call TRBJ2-3; 10 bases match TRBD2. Germline CDR1 SGHTA, CDR2 FQGNSA. The CDR3 is 16 residues long. The trim removed 3 bases at V and 5 bases at J, leaving 8 bases unmatched. Variable domain in full (rest from reference TRBV7-2 and TRBJ2-3): GAGVSQSPSNKVTEKGKDVELRCDPISGHTALYWYRQSLGQGLEFLIYFQGNSAPDKSGLPSDRFSAERTGGSVSTLTIQRTQQEDSAVYLCASSLPASGGVDTQYFGPGTRLTVL.

This clonotype was seen a few times. The chain uses TRBV4-3 and TRBJ2-1; D uncertain. The V end lost 4 bases, the J end lost 0 bases, and 10 bases lay between the germline ends. The V gene's germline CDR1 is LGHNA and CDR2 YSLEER. The CDR3 runs to 15 residues. CDR3 protein: CASSPGSASYNEQFF. The CDR3 coding sequence is TGCGCCAGCAGCCCAGGATCTGCCTCCTACAATGAGCAGTTCTTC.

The chain joins TRBV5-1 to TRBJ2-1; 8 bases agree with TRBD1. The CDR3 runs to 14 residues. With V trimmed by 0 bases and J by 6 bases, 2 bases remained unmatched. CDR1 and CDR2 (germline): SGHRS, YFSETQ. CDR3 loop: CASSLGQGANEQFF. The CDR3 nucleotides are TGCGCCAGCAGCTTGGGCCAGGGGGCCAATGAGCAGTTCTTC.

The chain carries TRBV4-1 and TRBJ1-2; no reliable D call. V lost 3 bases, J lost 4 bases, and 12 bases lay in between. The CDR3 totals 14 residues. CDR1 is MGHRA and CDR2 is YSYEKL in the germline V gene. The CDR3 DNA sequence: TGCGCCAGCAGCCACATCCGGGAGAGCTATGGCTACACCTTC. Encoded protein: CASSHIRESYGYTF.

The chain couples TRBV20-1 to TRBJ2-5, with 8 bases that match TRBD2. The CDR3 totals 17 residues. Germline assignment: CDR1 DFQATT and CDR2 SNEGSKA (reference sequence). Trimming took 0 bases from V and 0 from J; bases not matched to a gene: 9. This CDR3 reads CSAREKAASGYQETQYF. The CDR3 DNA sequence: TGCAGTGCTAGAGAAAAGGCGGCTAGCGGGTACCAAGAGACCCAGTACTTC.

This clonotype was detected many times. The chain recombines TRBV4-2 with TRBJ2-3; possibly TRBD2 for D (7 bases). V was pared by 0 bases and J by 4 bases, with 17 bases between. CDR1 and CDR2 (germline): LGHNA, YNFKEQ. This CDR3 has 17 amino acids. The CDR3 nucleotides are TGTGCCAGCAGCCAAGAGGCGGGGGCCTGGCGGGCAGATACGCAGTATTTT. It specifies CASSQEAGAWRADTQYF.

The chain employs TRBV9 and TRBJ2-3, with D possibly called TRBD1 or TRBD2 (6 bases each). The CDR3 runs 15 residues. V was cut by 1 base and J by 0 bases, with 9 bases left in between. From germline, CDR1 is SGDLS and CDR2 YYNGEE. The CDR3 spells CASSVRGASTDTQYF. The DNA of the CDR3 is TGTGCCAGCAGCGTAAGGGGGGCGAGCACAGATACGCAGTATTTT.

This clonotype occurred a few times. The chain couples TRBV4-3 to TRBJ2-1; D is perhaps TRBD2 (5 bases). Germline lookup yields CDR1 LGHNA and CDR2 YSLEER. This CDR3 is 15 amino acids long. V was clipped by 1 base and J by 4 bases, with 11 bases between them. The CDR3 is CASSQGDGNYNEQFF. The CDR3 nucleotides are TGCGCCAGCAGCCAAGGAGACGGGAATTACAATGAGCAGTTCTTC.

This clonotype was picked up a small number of times. This chain uses TRBV4-1 with TRBJ1-1, with TRBD1 as a possible D gene (5 bases). The CDR3 is 15 residues long. V lost 6 bases and J lost 1, with 15 bases in between. Looked up from germline, CDR1 is MGHRA and CDR2 is YSYEKL. CDR3 in DNA: TGCGCCAGCAGGACCTCGGGGGGGACGAACACTGAAGCTTTCTTT. It codes for CASRTSGGTNTEAFF.

CDR3 in DNA: TGTGCCAGCAGCTTCGACTGGTATGGTACTAATGAAAAACTGTTTTTT. Its protein product is CASSFDWYGTNEKLFF. This chain joins TRBV11-2 and TRBJ1-4; no clear D. This CDR3 is built from 16 residues. Germline loops: CDR1 SGHAT, CDR2 FQNNGV. V lost 3 bases and J lost 2, with 13 bases in between.

This clonotype has just a few counts. The chain combines TRBV29-1 with TRBJ2-1, with TRBD2 identical over 7 bases. With 3 bases clipped from V and 3 bases from J, the junction kept 5 bases outside the gene matches. Germline V gives CDR1 SQVTM, CDR2 ANQGSEA. The CDR3 is made up of 14 amino acids. The CDR3: CSVDPAGDYNEQFF. The CDR3 nucleotides are TGCAGCGTTGACCCCGCGGGGGACTACAATGAGCAGTTCTTC.